Below, 32 T cell receptor beta chains from the same sample are listed, as sequenced in a study of blood T cell repertoires in COVID-19. Generated by immunoSEQ multiplex PCR, the TCRdb table keeps only in-frame clones and is missing some. The sample holds 450,000 to 500,000 clones, around nine tenths seen once. The sequenced sample was PBMCs or T cells enriched from blood (not recorded which). The receptors derive from an older woman who had recovered from COVID-19.

The chain recombines TRBV3-1 (or the pseudogene TRBV3-2) with TRBJ1-6; the D is unclear. There are 14 residues in the CDR3. CDR1 and CDR2 from the germline V gene are LGHDT and YNNKEL (reference sequence). V shed 3 bases and J shed 2 bases, with 5 bases lying between them. CDR3 sequence (DNA): TGTGCCAGCAGCCACAGGACCTATAATTCACCCCTCCACTTT. Its protein is CASSHRTYNSPLHF.

V usage is TRBV11-2 and J usage is TRBJ1-5; D gene ambiguous. V lost 5 bases to trimming and J lost 4 bases, with 9 bases between them. CDR3 length: 13 amino acids. The germline gives CDR1 SGHAT, CDR2 FQNNGV. In nucleotides, the CDR3 is TGTGCCAGCAGCCGAGGAGTGAATCAGCCCCAGCATTTT. This sequence encodes CASSRGVNQPQHF.

The V gene is TRBV7-8, the J gene TRBJ2-1; TRBD2 matches 8 bases. V was clipped by 3 bases and J by 6 bases; unmatched bases: 7. The CDR3 is made up of 15 amino acids. CDR1 is SGHVS, CDR2 FQNEAQ, per germline. The CDR3 sequence is CASSLAPGTSNEQFF. The CDR3, as DNA: TGTGCCAGCAGCTTGGCCCCCGGGACTAGCAATGAGCAGTTCTTC.

The chain couples TRBV5-1 to TRBJ1-4; 10 bases align to TRBD1. This CDR3 is built from 16 residues. Trimming removed 5 bases from V and 5 bases from J; junction bases left unmatched: 9. CDR1 and CDR2 from the germline V gene are SGHRS and YFSETQ. This CDR3 is CASSQTGGPPNEKLFF. CDR3 bases: TGCGCCAGCAGTCAGACAGGGGGCCCCCCCAATGAAAAACTGTTTTTT. The full variable domain, rest sourced from reference TRBV5-1 and TRBJ1-4, is KAGVTQTPRYLIKTRGQQVTLSCSPISGHRSVSWYQQTPGQGLQFLFEYFSETQRNKGNFPGRFSGRQFSNSRSEMNVSTLELGDSALYLCASSQTGGPPNEKLFFGSGTQLSVL.

The CDR3 sequence is CASSSDLRIRGTEAFF. DNA for the CDR3: TGCGCCAGCAGCTCGGACCTCAGGATCAGGGGCACTGAAGCTTTCTTT. The chain combines TRBV5-1 with TRBJ1-1, with a tentative D call TRBD1 (6 bases). The CDR3 runs to 16 residues. Germline assignment: CDR1 SGHRS and CDR2 YFSETQ. V was shortened by 3 bases and J by 4 bases, with 19 bases between the two germline ends.

The chain carries TRBV5-6 and TRBJ1-1; 7 bases line up with TRBD1. Germline-derived CDR1 and CDR2 are SGHDT and YYEEEE. The trim removed 3 bases at V and 3 bases at J, leaving 11 bases unmatched. CDR3 length: 16 amino acids. CDR3 sequence (DNA): TGTGCCAGCAGCTCTCAGACAGGGAGGTCGGACACTGAAGCTTTCTTT. It specifies CASSSQTGRSDTEAFF.

J is TRBJ2-4 and V is TRBV9; D call uncertain. The V gene's germline CDR1 is SGDLS and CDR2 YYNGEE. V lost 3 bases and J lost 7, with 17 bases in between. This CDR3 comprises 15 residues. This CDR3 reads CASSAPEAEGNIQYF. The CDR3 region has the DNA TGTGCCAGCAGCGCCCCTGAGGCGGAAGGCAACATTCAGTACTTC. The variable domain in full, with the rest retrieved from reference TRBV9 and TRBJ2-4, is DSGVTQTPKHLITATGQRVTLRCSPRSGDLSVYWYQQSLDQGLQFLIQYYNGEERAKGNILERFSAQQFPDLHSELNLSSLELGDSALYFCASSAPEAEGNIQYFGAGTRLSVL.

This clone has a handful of counts. The chain joins TRBV9 to TRBJ1-1, with 7 bases identical to TRBD1. The CDR3 contains 14 residues. CDR1 and CDR2 (germline): SGDLS, YYNGEE. V lost 2 bases to trimming and J lost 5 bases; unmatched junction nucleotides: 6. In DNA form, the CDR3 reads TGTGCCAGCAGCGTGACAGGGAGAGATACTGAAGCTTTCTTT. Translating gives CASSVTGRDTEAFF.

The CDR3 bases are TGCGCCAGCAGTCCCCGGGGGGTTGACTATGGCTACACCTTC. Amino acids: CASSPRGVDYGYTF. The rearrangement uses TRBV10-1 and TRBJ1-2; weak D call: TRBD1 (5 bases). The CDR3 runs 14 residues. V lost 5 bases and J lost 3, with 13 bases in between. Looked up from germline, CDR1 is WNHNN and CDR2 is SYGVQD (reference sequence).

V is TRBV9 and J is TRBJ2-2; 11 positions agree with TRBD2. The trim removed 4 bases at V and 7 bases at J, leaving 6 bases unmatched. The CDR3 loop spans 15 amino acids. CDR1 and CDR2 from the germline V gene are SGDLS and YYNGEE. The CDR3 reads CASSFGTSGIGELFF. CDR3 nucleotides: TGTGCCAGCAGCTTCGGGACTAGCGGAATCGGGGAGCTGTTTTTT.

This CDR3 reads CASSQDRQWGTIYF. Written as DNA, the CDR3 is TGTGCCAGCAGTCAGGACAGGCAGTGGGGCACCATATATTTT. J is TRBJ1-3 and V is TRBV27, with 7 bases aligning to TRBD1. Trimming at V came to 5 bases and at J to 9 bases, leaving 10 bases not matched to a gene. The CDR3 totals 14 residues. Germline loops: CDR1 MNHEY, CDR2 SMNVEV (reference sequence).

The chain recombines TRBV18 with TRBJ1-3; D not certain. Germline V gene lookup returns CDR1 KGHSH and CDR2 LQKENI. V lost 3 bases and J 0 bases, leaving 12 bases between the germline ends. The CDR3 covers 16 residues. The CDR3 DNA reads TGTGCCAGCTCACCGATGCGCATGAGCTCTGGAAACACCATATATTTT. Translating it yields CASSPMRMSSGNTIYF.

This chain connects TRBV6-5 to TRBJ1-3; D is undetermined. The CDR3 extends over 15 amino acids. CDR1 is MNHEY and CDR2 is SVGAGI in the germline V gene. The germline V and J ends were trimmed by 6 bases and 0 bases, with 12 bases remaining between them. CDR3 sequence: CASRSEYSSGNTIYF. For the CDR3, the DNA is TGTGCCAGCAGATCGGAGTATAGCTCTGGAAACACCATATATTTT.

This chain joins TRBV3-1 (or the pseudogene TRBV3-2) and TRBJ1-2, with a possible D match to TRBD1 (6 bases). V shed 6 bases and J shed 4 bases, with 12 bases lying between them. CDR1 and CDR2 (germline): LGHDT, YNNKEL (reference sequence). This CDR3 region has 13 residues. In DNA form, the CDR3 reads TGTGCCAGCAGGGGGGCAGGGGTCTATGGCTACACCTTC. Amino acid sequence: CASRGAGVYGYTF.

The chain couples TRBV24-1 to TRBJ1-3; 11 bases are a match to TRBD1. Germline CDR1 KGHDR, CDR2 SFDVKD. The V and J ends lost 4 bases and 8 bases, in that order; junction bases with no gene match: 6. The CDR3 runs 15 residues. CDR3 DNA sequence: TGTGCCACCAGTGACCCCGGGACAGGGGGAGACACCATATATTTT. Its translation is CATSDPGTGGDTIYF.

The V and J genes are TRBV5-4 and TRBJ1-2; D remains ambiguous. The CDR3 has 13 amino acids. CDR1 and CDR2 (germline): SGHNT, YYREEE (reference sequence). Trimming pared 2 bases from V and 2 bases from J, leaving 7 bases between. The CDR3 loop reads CASSLNKNYGYTF. CDR3 DNA sequence: TGTGCCAGCAGCTTAAACAAGAACTATGGCTACACCTTC.

The genes are TRBV19 and TRBJ2-2; D not resolved. The CDR3 extends over 13 amino acids. V dropped 7 bases and J dropped 6 bases, with 12 bases sitting between them. Germline CDR1 LNHDA, CDR2 SQIVND (reference sequence). The CDR3 DNA follows: TGTGCCAGTAAATCTACTCAGGCCGGGGAGCTGTTTTTT. This gives the protein CASKSTQAGELFF.

This sequence joins TRBV28 and TRBJ1-5; a weak D match, TRBD1 (6 bases). The V end was cut by 6 bases, the J end by 2 bases, with 14 bases between. Per germline, CDR1 MDHEN and CDR2 SYDVKM. This CDR3 has 15 residues. CDR3 protein: CASRQSGGGNQPQHF. For the CDR3, the DNA is TGTGCCAGCAGGCAAAGTGGGGGCGGCAATCAGCCCCAGCATTTT.

V and J are TRBV6-2 or TRBV6-3 and TRBJ1-2, with D perhaps matching TRBD1 (6 bases). Germline CDR1 is MNHEY and CDR2 is SVGEGT. Trimming stripped 5 bases from V and 4 bases from J, with 14 bases between. The CDR3 has 14 amino acids. The CDR3 DNA reads as TGTGCCAGCAGTGGAGGCAGAGGGGGCTATGGCTACACCTTC. This sequence encodes CASSGGRGGYGYTF.

This chain uses TRBV5-8 with TRBJ1-4; 8 positions agree with TRBD1. The CDR3 is made up of 15 amino acids. Germline CDR1 reads SGHTS; CDR2 reads YDEGEE. With V trimmed by 3 bases and J by 3 bases, 4 bases remained unmatched. CDR3 region: CASSSNRGANEKLFF. CDR3 DNA: TGTGCCAGCAGCTCCAACAGGGGGGCTAATGAAAAACTGTTTTTT.

The gene calls are TRBV12-5 and TRBJ1-4, with unresolved D. The germline V and J ends were trimmed by 6 bases and 15 bases, with 14 bases remaining between them. Germline V gives CDR1 LGHNT, CDR2 FRNRAP. This CDR3 has 11 amino acids. The CDR3 nucleotides read TGTGCTAGTGGGTCGGGTCGCGGGGTGTTTTTT. This encodes CASGSGRGVFF.

This rearrangement joins TRBV7-2 to TRBJ2-1, with 9 bases lining up with TRBD2. V was pared by 1 base and J by 5 bases, with 15 bases of the junction left unmatched. This CDR3 has 19 amino acids. The germline V gene encodes CDR1 SGHTA and CDR2 FQGNSA. The CDR3 DNA sequence: TGTGCCAGCAGCTTAGTATCGATAGCGGGGGTAGCTCGCGACAATGAGCAGTTCTTC. Encoded protein: CASSLVSIAGVARDNEQFF.

The count of this clone is one. The CDR3 DNA follows: TGTGCCAGCAGTTTTGGGGGCGCCGGGGGCTACACCTTC. Its translation is CASSFGGAGGYTF. The rearrangement links TRBV27 to TRBJ1-2, with a tentative D call TRBD1 (6 bases). The ends were cut back, 3 bases at V and 8 bases at J, with 13 bases in the middle. This CDR3 comprises 13 residues. Germline V gives CDR1 MNHEY, CDR2 SMNVEV (reference sequence).

This clone was recorded only once. This sequence joins TRBV4-1 and TRBJ1-3; unclear D gene. The CDR3 has 17 residues. Per the germline V gene, CDR1 is MGHRA and CDR2 is YSYEKL. Trimming cost V 4 bases and J 0 bases, with 16 bases left between them. The DNA for the CDR3 is TGCGCCAGCAGCCTATCAACAGTCCGCGTCTCTGGAAACACCATATATTTT. It is translated as CASSLSTVRVSGNTIYF.

The chain has TRBV5-1 and TRBJ2-2, with 8 bases identical to TRBD2. After removal of 4 bases from V and 4 bases from J, the junction contained 9 bases not matched to a gene. This CDR3 has 16 amino acids. CDR1 is SGHRS and CDR2 is YFSETQ in the germline V gene. The CDR3 reads CASSPGGGATTGELFF. CDR3 nucleotide sequence: TGCGCCAGCAGCCCCGGGGGGGGCGCGACCACCGGGGAGCTGTTTTTT.

The chain carries TRBV13 and TRBJ2-3; a possible D gene is TRBD2 (6 bases). There are 15 residues in the CDR3. The germline CDR1 and CDR2 sequences are PRHDT and FYEKMQ (reference sequence). V lost 5 bases and J 0 bases, leaving 12 bases between the germline ends. DNA of the CDR3: TGTGCCAGCAGCCGACTAGAGCTTAGCACAGATACGCAGTATTTT. Protein sequence: CASSRLELSTDTQYF.

CDR3 coding DNA: TGCAGCGTTGGGGCCTACACCGGGGAGCTGTTTTTT. This translates into CSVGAYTGELFF. The V and J genes are TRBV29-1 and TRBJ2-2; D remains unclear. With 4 bases removed from V and 3 bases from J, the gap between germline ends came to 6 bases. There are 12 residues in the CDR3. Germline V lookup: CDR1 SQVTM, CDR2 ANQGSEA.

The chain links TRBV6-5 to TRBJ1-2; no clear D. The CDR3 has 11 amino acids. CDR1 is MNHEY and CDR2 is SVGAGI in the germline V gene. Trimming shortened V by 7 bases and J by 4 bases, and 7 bases separated the two germline ends. The CDR3 region is CASNGGYGYTF. CDR3 nucleotide sequence: TGTGCCAGCAACGGCGGCTATGGCTACACCTTC.

The chain has TRBV4-1 and TRBJ1-2; tentative D call: TRBD1 (5 bases). Trimming removed 2 bases at V and 5 bases at J, with 18 bases between. Germline lookup yields CDR1 MGHRA and CDR2 YSYEKL. This CDR3 has 16 residues. This chain's CDR3 is CASSQSDIGGPYGYTF. As DNA, the CDR3 is TGCGCCAGCAGCCAATCGGATATCGGGGGTCCATATGGCTACACCTTC.

The chain links TRBV19 to TRBJ2-3; no firm D call. This CDR3 contains 13 residues. Per germline, CDR1 LNHDA and CDR2 SQIVND (reference sequence). Trimming shortened V by 3 bases and J by 5 bases, and 9 bases separated the two germline ends. CDR3 nucleotide sequence: TGTGCCAGTAGTATCATCGGTGGAGATACGCAGTATTTT. It is translated as CASSIIGGDTQYF.

Comments on this clone: One end of the junction fails to match germline, which may point to a read error. The V call is TRBV7-7, the J call TRBJ1-2; 8 bases line up with TRBD1. The CDR3 sequence is 14 residues long. Germline loops: CDR1 SSHAT, CDR2 FNYEAQ (reference sequence). The CDR3 protein is CASSLDRAGYGYTF. The CDR3 DNA follows: TGTGCTAGCAGCTTGGACAGGGCGGGGTATGGCTACACCTTC.

The rearrangement uses TRBV5-1 and TRBJ2-7; 7 bases are a match to TRBD1. V shed 7 bases, J shed 7 bases, and the junction held 11 bases outside the gene matches. The CDR3 is 13 residues long. Germline CDR1 is SGHRS and CDR2 is YFSETQ. The CDR3 loop reads CASRLTGLGEQYF. Written as DNA, the CDR3 is TGCGCCAGCCGATTGACAGGGCTTGGGGAGCAGTACTTC.